These 16 T cell receptor beta chains were sequenced from one sample in a study of blood T cells in healthy people across ages. Together with a sample-barcoded 5' primer, a J-beta primer mix was included in a second PCR lasting about 7 to 11 cycles. TCRdb used MiXCR to reprocess the 5' RACE reads, holding one entry per CDR3 protein. The sample carries around 600,000 distinct CDR3 sequences, roughly 48% recorded once. Input material: blood. These receptors were taken from a man older than 75 in good health.

This chain joins TRBV10-3 and TRBJ1-4, with D uncertain. Per the germline V gene, CDR1 is ENHRY and CDR2 is SYGVKD. V lost 3 bases and J 4 bases, leaving 6 bases between the germline ends. This CDR3 is built from 13 residues. In nucleotides, the CDR3 is TGTGCCATCAGTGATTCCGATAATGAAAAACTGTTTTTT. Translating gives CAISDSDNEKLFF.

The gene calls are TRBV4-3 and TRBJ2-3, with D maybe TRBD2 (5 bases). The ends were cut back, 0 bases at V and 7 bases at J, with 11 bases in the middle. CDR1 is LGHNA, CDR2 YSLEER, per germline. The CDR3 runs to 14 residues. The CDR3 is CASSQDEDWNTQYF. CDR3 in DNA: TGCGCCAGCAGCCAAGATGAGGACTGGAATACGCAGTATTTT.

The chain recombines TRBV21-1 with TRBJ2-4; TRBD1, the table's D call, lacks a check against the DNA. The end of the DNA aligns better with TRBJ2-7, so the J call may be wrong. TRBV21-1 is a recognized pseudogene. The CDR3 is 12 residues long. The CDR3 reads CASPGCCYEQYF. CDR3 sequence (DNA): TGTGCCAGTCCGGGGTGTTGCTACGAGCAGTACTTC.

The table lists this clonotype with a few counts. V usage is TRBV2 and J usage is TRBJ2-5; a possible D gene is TRBD1 (5 bases). Germline lookup yields CDR1 SNHLY and CDR2 FYNNEI. CDR3 length equals 13 residues. V lost 2 bases and J lost 5, with 9 bases in between. CDR3 DNA: TGTGCCAGCAGTGAAAACAGGCGGGAGACCCAGTACTTC. Protein product: CASSENRRETQYF. The entire variable domain, with the rest obtained from reference TRBV2 and TRBJ2-5, is as follows: EPEVTQTPSHQVTQMGQEVILRCVPISNHLYFYWYRQILGQKVEFLVSFYNNEISEKSEIFDDQFSVERPDGSNFTLKIRSTKLEDSAMYFCASSENRRETQYFGPGTRLLVL.

The chain recombines TRBV7-8 with TRBJ2-1, with 11 bases identical to TRBD2. The assigned J gene may be wrong: the sequence end matches TRBJ2-7 better. This CDR3 is built from 16 residues. Per germline, CDR1 SGHVS and CDR2 FQNEAQ. CDR3 amino acids: CASSPLLAGGYNEQYF. The DNA for the CDR3 is TGTGCCAGCAGCCCCCTCCTAGCGGGGGGATACAATGAGCAGTACTTC.

The chain combines TRBV15 with TRBJ2-1, with unresolved D. This CDR3 contains 16 residues. The germline V gene has CDR1 LNHNV and CDR2 YYDKDF (reference sequence). Trimming shortened V by 3 bases and J by 4 bases, and 16 bases separated the two germline ends. The chain's CDR3 is CATSSELRRGYNEQFF. The CDR3 DNA sequence: TGTGCCACCAGCAGCGAACTGAGACGAGGTTACAATGAGCAGTTCTTC.

The V gene is TRBV6-5, the J gene TRBJ2-7, with 9 bases identical to TRBD1. The trim removed 6 bases at V and 4 bases at J, leaving 4 bases unmatched. The CDR3 covers 13 residues. In germline, CDR1 is MNHEY, CDR2 SVGAGI. This CDR3 is CASRDRGKYEQYF. The CDR3 coding sequence is TGTGCCAGCAGGGACAGGGGAAAGTACGAGCAGTACTTC.

This clonotype has just a few counts. V usage is TRBV15 and J usage is TRBJ2-4, with TRBD2 identical over 8 bases. The end of the DNA is better explained by TRBJ2-7, so the J call may be wrong. The germline gives CDR1 LNHNV, CDR2 YYDKDF (reference sequence). This CDR3 spans 14 amino acids. The CDR3 region is CATSTLLAAGEQYF. The CDR3, as DNA: TGTGCCACCAGCACACTACTAGCGGCCGGCGAGCAGTACTTC.

The rearrangement joins TRBV20-1 to TRBJ2-1, with TRBD2 matching over 11 bases. The CDR3 has 15 amino acids. Germline CDR1 reads DFQATT; CDR2 reads SNEGSKA (reference sequence). The trim removed 1 base at V and 3 bases at J, leaving 2 bases unmatched. CDR3 protein: CSARVAGGSYNEQFF. CDR3 DNA sequence: TGCAGTGCTAGAGTAGCGGGAGGGAGCTACAATGAGCAGTTCTTC.

The genes are TRBV5-1 and TRBJ1-6, with D maybe TRBD1 (6 bases). V dropped 4 bases and J dropped 8 bases, with 16 bases sitting between them. Germline V gene lookup returns CDR1 SGHRS and CDR2 YFSETQ. This CDR3 is built from 15 residues. This chain's CDR3 is CASSPRSGGDSPLHF. The CDR3 DNA reads TGCGCCAGCAGCCCACGGTCCGGGGGCGATTCACCCCTCCACTTT.

The chain combines TRBV20-1 with TRBJ2-5, with 16 positions matching TRBD2. CDR3 length equals 18 residues. Germline assignment: CDR1 DFQATT and CDR2 SNEGSKA (reference sequence). J lost 4 bases, V lost 5 bases, and 13 bases had no gene match. CDR3 nucleotide sequence: TGCAGTGCTCTGGGACTAGCGGGAGGGCCCCGAGTTCGAGAGACCCAGTACTTC. It translates to CSALGLAGGPRVRETQYF.

V usage is TRBV5-1 and J usage is TRBJ1-1; no clear D gene. V dropped 4 bases and J dropped 7 bases, with 14 bases sitting between them. The germline CDR1 and CDR2 sequences are SGHRS and YFSETQ. CDR3 length: 13 amino acids. As DNA, the CDR3 is TGCGCCAGCAGCGCATCGGTGAAAGATGAAGCTTTCTTT. Amino acid sequence: CASSASVKDEAFF.

The rearrangement uses TRBV6-5 and TRBJ2-2; TRBD2 aligns across 13 bases. The CDR3 is 17 residues long. Germline lookup yields CDR1 MNHEY and CDR2 SVGAGI. The junction had 5 bases not matched to a gene; V was cut back by 2 bases and J by 5 bases. CDR3 protein: CASSYRTSGRRTGELFF. CDR3 DNA: TGTGCCAGCAGTTACCGGACTAGCGGGAGACGGACCGGGGAGCTGTTTTTT.

The chain couples TRBV20-1 to TRBJ2-3, with D possibly TRBD2 on 6 matching bases. V gave up 3 bases and J gave up 0 bases, with 13 bases separating them. CDR1 and CDR2 from the germline V gene are DFQATT and SNEGSKA (reference sequence). This CDR3 has 15 amino acids. CDR3 nucleotides: TGCAGTGCTAGCCCTTGGACTAAAAGCACAGATACGCAGTATTTT. Amino acids: CSASPWTKSTDTQYF.

The chain recombines TRBV29-1 with TRBJ2-3; 9 bases line up with TRBD1. Germline assignment: CDR1 SQVTM and CDR2 ANQGSEA. V shed 6 bases, J shed 1 base, and the junction held 5 bases outside the gene matches. This CDR3 has 14 amino acids. The CDR3 region has the DNA TGCAGCGTCCTACAGGGGGCGGGCACAGATACGCAGTATTTT. It specifies CSVLQGAGTDTQYF.

The V gene is TRBV29-1, the J gene TRBJ2-3, with a tentative D call TRBD1 (5 bases). V lost 5 bases, J lost 2 bases, and 11 bases lay in between. The CDR3 runs 13 residues. The germline CDR1 and CDR2 sequences are SQVTM and ANQGSEA. DNA for the CDR3: TGCAGCGTTTGGAAGGGGAACACAGATACGCAGTATTTT. Protein sequence: CSVWKGNTDTQYF.